This T cell receptor (beta chain) was observed in a study of blood T cells in healthy people across ages (dated by TCRdb to between 2014 and 2017). With respect to the entire study: In model experiments, template switching captured roughly one uniquely barcoded TCR beta cDNA molecule for every two T cells. Age-related changes in TCR beta repertoire diversity were measured in the study by deep sequencing normalized with unique cDNA molecular identifiers. To avoid experimental bias, donors of different ages were randomly spread across the sequencing lanes. The donors were split into four age groups: young (average 16 years), middle-aged (39), aged (62) and long-lived (approximately 80). Using the same blood draw, the study looked at two additional independent replicas of 1 million unique cDNA reads for two donors, one aged 18 to 29 and the other aged 80 or older. The research as a whole found: Since profiling was done on bulk unsorted PBMCs, naive and antigen-experienced compartments could not be conclusively compared. Compared with the aged group, more naive CD4+ T cells, fewer expanded clones and increased TCR diversity were shown by the long-lived group, suggesting age selection. Because donor CMV infection status was unknown, age-related changes in expanded clonotypes were potentially confounded. A strong correlation was found between observed TCR beta diversity and the percentage of naive T cells measured by flow cytometry. Observed TCR beta diversity per million T cells fell roughly linearly with age, and a significant reduction was already apparent by age around 40. Estimates of total diversity from one million sequenced T cells were regarded as lower bounds and underestimates.

Library preparation employed 5' RACE. The run used an Illumina HiSeq 2500. The second PCR ran for roughly 7 to 11 cycles and used a J-beta primer mix along with a sample-barcoded 5' primer. Each TCR beta cDNA molecule received a unique molecular identifier from a template-switch 5' adaptor carrying 12 random nucleotides. Each sample yielded at least 2.5 million CDR3-containing paired-end reads. All of the RNA was converted into first-strand cDNA using the Mint cDNA synthesis kit, with a TRBC-specific oligonucleotide serving as the primer. Following uracil-DNA glycosylase treatment, a first 18-cycle PCR with universal primers M1SS and BC2_uni_R was performed on all cDNA. The study's own analysis went as follows. Normalization of each sample was performed by random selection of 1 million high-quality reads, each carrying a distinct molecular identifier. Reads sharing molecular identifiers were discarded rather than binned into consensus sequences. CDR3 identification, clonotype clustering and error correction used MiTCR with a Q25 quality threshold and the strictest error-elimination algorithm. A nonparametric unseen species model with Euler transformation was used to estimate lower-bound total TCR beta diversity. TCRdb reprocessed the public reads (quality trimming at Q25 with fastp, clone calling with MiXCR) and kept in-frame beta chains. Each entry merges the rows of one CDR3 protein and shows their most common DNA and genes. TCRdb's processing, not the study's, gives the V and J calls here. This sample holds some 880,000 distinct CDR3 sequences; 35% to 40% were observed only once. The ten largest clones add up to approximately 13% of the sample.

Regarding this clonotype: Its antigen has not been determined. No base-level quality is on record; no much larger clone is a single base apart.

The roughly 42 donors, aged about 6 to 100 years, were systemically healthy Caucasian individuals from Russia. Each donor gave 8 to 10 milliliters of peripheral blood, drawn into EDTA-treated Vacutainer tubes. PBMCs were isolated by Ficoll-Paque density-gradient centrifugation, with at least 6.5 million obtained per sample. Total RNA, at least 5 micrograms per sample, was extracted from PBMCs with Trizol reagent. The percentages of naive CD45RAhigh/CD27high T cells were determined by flow cytometry on a PBMC aliquot from every donor. The CDR3 measures 13 amino acids from cysteine to phenylalanine. The CDR3 DNA has 39 bases and is translated from base 1. V is cut by 6 bases and J by 5 bases, and the space between the germline ends is 14 bases. The germline V gene (reference sequence) provides CDR1 DFQATT and CDR2 SNEGSKA.

Material for sequencing was blood. The chain couples TRBV20-1 to TRBJ1-5, with TRBD1 as a weak D call on 5 bases. This receptor was taken from a man aged 18 to 30 in good health. The sequenced DNA: TGCAGTGCGGGAGAGGACACTTATCAGCCCCAGCATTTT. Translated, it gives CSAGEDTYQPQHF.